These 28 T cell receptor beta chains came from one sample sequenced in a study of shared clonotypes between healthy human individuals. TCRdb's copy holds only in-frame clones and misses some; the assay was immunoSEQ multiplex PCR. The profile shows some 2,500,000 clones, 80% to 95% of them singletons. Sequencing was done on a sample of naive CD4+ T cells from PBMCs. The subset denotes: CD45RA+ positively selected. These receptor sequences come from a man aged 18 to 30 in good health. Some clones in this sample may be carry-over from other donors' samples.

This clone occurred once. The chain joins TRBV6-5 to TRBJ2-7; D assignment may be TRBD1 or TRBD2 (6 bases each). Trimming took off 5 bases at V and 5 bases at J, with 19 bases between the two ends. This CDR3 is 15 amino acids long. The germline gives CDR1 MNHEY, CDR2 SVGAGI. The CDR3 sequence is CASSPRDARGHEQYF. The CDR3 DNA follows: TGTGCCAGCAGTCCCCGGGACGCCCGGGGGCACGAGCAGTACTTC.

The V gene is TRBV6-4, the J gene TRBJ2-5; D possibly corresponds to TRBD2 (6 bases). The CDR3 totals 14 residues. Deletions cut 3 bases from V and 3 bases from J, with 11 bases between. Per germline, CDR1 MRHNA and CDR2 SNTAGT. The CDR3 loop reads CASSENWGEETQYF. The CDR3 nucleotides read TGTGCCAGCAGTGAGAACTGGGGGGAAGAGACCCAGTACTTC.

This chain links TRBV5-1 with TRBJ2-3; D is unclear. The V gene lost 3 bases and the J gene lost 0 bases, with 8 bases spanning the gap. The germline V gene has CDR1 SGHRS and CDR2 YFSETQ. CDR3 length equals 14 residues. The DNA of the CDR3 is TGCGCCAGCAGCTCGACACTTAGCACAGATACGCAGTATTTT. It yields the protein CASSSTLSTDTQYF. Complete variable domain (other parts from reference TRBV5-1 and TRBJ2-3): KAGVTQTPRYLIKTRGQQVTLSCSPISGHRSVSWYQQTPGQGLQFLFEYFSETQRNKGNFPGRFSGRQFSNSRSEMNVSTLELGDSALYLCASSSTLSTDTQYFGPGTRLTVL.

The chain uses TRBV6-4 and TRBJ2-3; 7 bases match TRBD2. Germline values: CDR1 MRHNA, CDR2 SNTAGT. The CDR3 has 14 amino acids. After removal of 6 bases from V and 2 bases from J, the junction contained 5 bases not matched to a gene. The CDR3 DNA follows: TGTGCCAGCAGAAAAGCGGGGACCACAGATACGCAGTATTTT. Its protein is CASRKAGTTDTQYF.

The chain is built from TRBV5-1 and TRBJ2-3; possible D gene TRBD1, 5 bases. The length of the CDR3 is 15 residues. CDR1 and CDR2 (germline): SGHRS, YFSETQ. V was shortened by 1 base and J by 2 bases, with 11 bases between the two germline ends. CDR3 nucleotides: TGCGCCAGCAGCTTGCGACAGTCCTTCACAGATACGCAGTATTTT. Its translation: CASSLRQSFTDTQYF. Supplemented by reference TRBV5-1 and TRBJ2-3, the full variable domain reads KAGVTQTPRYLIKTRGQQVTLSCSPISGHRSVSWYQQTPGQGLQFLFEYFSETQRNKGNFPGRFSGRQFSNSRSEMNVSTLELGDSALYLCASSLRQSFTDTQYFGPGTRLTVL.

The chain couples TRBV28 to TRBJ2-7; D is ambiguous. The CDR3 is 14 residues long. Germline V lookup: CDR1 MDHEN, CDR2 SYDVKM. The V gene lost 7 bases and the J gene lost 4 bases, with 17 bases spanning the gap. Here the CDR3 DNA reads TGTGCCAGCACGGCAGGCACCATGACTTACGAGCAGTACTTC. It codes for CASTAGTMTYEQYF.

In the case of this clone: This CDR3 is also generated by other DNA sequences in the sample. V usage is TRBV14 and J usage is TRBJ1-2; D not certain. Trimming removed 0 bases from V and 2 bases from J, with 1 base in between. This CDR3 is built from 12 residues. The germline gives CDR1 SGHDN, CDR2 FVKESK. DNA for the CDR3: TGTGCCAGCAGCCAAGACAACTATGGCTACACCTTC. Its translation: CASSQDNYGYTF.

This clone showed up just once. This chain connects TRBV21-1 to TRBJ2-2. TRBV21-1 is classified as a pseudogene. CDR3 length equals 14 residues. CDR3 coding DNA: TGTGCCAGCAGCAAAGGTGATGACACCGGGGAGCTGTTTTTT. Amino acids: CASSKGDDTGELFF.

V usage is TRBV11-2 and J usage is TRBJ1-4; tentative D call: TRBD1 (6 bases). Trimming cost V 0 bases and J 7 bases, with 12 bases left between them. Germline CDR1 SGHAT, CDR2 FQNNGV. The CDR3 loop spans 15 amino acids. CDR3 region: CASSLDGGAGEKLFF. The CDR3 DNA reads TGTGCCAGCAGCTTAGATGGGGGGGCGGGTGAAAAACTGTTTTTT.

This clone has a single count. The chain uses TRBV5-1 and TRBJ2-7; 7 bases fit TRBD1. J gave up 0 bases and V 3 bases, and 9 bases lay outside the gene matches. Germline-derived CDR1 and CDR2 are SGHRS and YFSETQ. CDR3 length: 16 residues. The CDR3 DNA reads as TGCGCCAGCAGCTGGGGGACAGCGGAGTACTCCTACGAGCAGTACTTC. Encoded protein: CASSWGTAEYSYEQYF.

The V call is TRBV5-4, the J call TRBJ2-5, with a tentative D call TRBD1 (5 bases). The J call is in doubt because the DNA end fits TRBJ2-7 better. The CDR3 totals 14 residues. Germline CDR1 SGHNT, CDR2 YYREEE (reference sequence). The chain's CDR3 is CASSSKDSRYEQYF. CDR3 in DNA: TGTGCCAGCAGCAGTAAAGACAGCAGATACGAGCAGTACTTC.

V usage is TRBV15 and J usage is TRBJ2-3, with 7 bases aligning to TRBD1. From germline, CDR1 is LNHNV and CDR2 YYDKDF (reference sequence). The CDR3 is made up of 16 amino acids. Germline trimming cut 0 bases from V and 6 bases from J; bases unmatched to any gene: 9. The CDR3 is CATSRDGRGRRDTQYF. CDR3 coding DNA: TGTGCCACCAGCAGAGATGGTAGGGGGCGCAGGGATACGCAGTATTTT.

J is TRBJ2-1 and V is TRBV29-1, with 9 bases that match TRBD2. Germline V gives CDR1 SQVTM, CDR2 ANQGSEA. V lost 3 bases to trimming and J lost 5 bases; unmatched junction nucleotides: 11. This CDR3 spans 16 amino acids. CDR3 loop: CSVEKGPAGGHNEQFF. The CDR3 bases are TGCAGCGTTGAGAAAGGTCCAGCGGGAGGTCACAATGAGCAGTTCTTC.

The rearrangement uses TRBV7-2 and TRBJ2-1, with 11 bases lining up with TRBD2. CDR1 and CDR2 (germline): SGHTA, FQGNSA. V shed 5 bases, J shed 8 bases, and the junction held 8 bases outside the gene matches. This CDR3 has 15 residues. The CDR3 region has the DNA TGTGCCAGCAGCCCAACTAGCGGGAGAGTCGATGAGCAGTTCTTC. As protein: CASSPTSGRVDEQFF.

V is TRBV7-9 and J is TRBJ1-4; D gene uncertain. CDR1 is SEHNR, CDR2 FQNEAQ, per germline (reference sequence). This CDR3 contains 15 residues. With 6 bases removed from V and 3 bases from J, the gap between germline ends came to 14 bases. This CDR3 is CASSNGESPNEKLFF. The CDR3 DNA reads as TGTGCCAGCAGTAACGGCGAATCCCCTAATGAAAAACTGTTTTTT.

The rearrangement links TRBV7-3 to TRBJ1-1, with D perhaps matching TRBD1 (5 bases). The CDR3 contains 14 residues. Germline lookup yields CDR1 SGHTA and CDR2 FQGTGA. The V gene lost 1 base and the J gene lost 5 bases, with 11 bases spanning the gap. The CDR3 is CASSLMGVGTEAFF. The CDR3 DNA reads TGTGCCAGCAGCTTAATGGGGGTTGGGACTGAAGCTTTCTTT.

The chain is built from TRBV7-2 and TRBJ2-7; no clear D gene. This CDR3 is built from 15 residues. Deletions cut 0 bases from V and 5 bases from J, with 14 bases between. The V gene's germline CDR1 is SGHTA and CDR2 FQGNSA. DNA for the CDR3: TGTGCCAGCAGCTTAGCGGGCACAACCCCGGACGAGCAGTACTTC. Its protein product is CASSLAGTTPDEQYF.

Concerning this clone: Its ends do not fully match the called genes, so a read error is possible. The chain is built from TRBV28 and TRBJ2-2, with 12 bases fitting TRBD2. This CDR3 has 14 residues. The germline V gene has CDR1 MDHEN and CDR2 SYDVKM. The CDR3 DNA is TGTGCCAGCAGTTTAGGCGGACTAGCGGGGTACTATTTCTTT. Its translation: CASSLGGLAGYYFF.

The rearrangement joins TRBV19 to TRBJ1-3; possibly TRBD1 for D (5 bases). CDR3 length: 15 residues. The germline gives CDR1 LNHDA, CDR2 SQIVND (reference sequence). Trimming pared 8 bases from V and 0 bases from J, leaving 14 bases between. CDR3 region: CASWDFPISGNTIYF. In nucleotides, the CDR3 is TGTGCCAGTTGGGACTTCCCCATCTCTGGAAACACCATATATTTT. Using reference TRBV19 and TRBJ1-3 for the parts outside the CDR3, the full variable domain is DGGITQSPKYLFRKEGQNVTLSCEQNLNHDAMYWYRQDPGQGLRLIYYSQIVNDFQKGDIAEGYSVSREKKESFPLTVTSAQKNPTAFYLCASWDFPISGNTIYFGEGSWLTVV.

The chain links TRBV5-4 to TRBJ2-5, with 13 bases aligning to TRBD2. Near its end, the DNA agrees better with TRBJ2-7, so the J call may be wrong. Germline V gives CDR1 SGHNT, CDR2 YYREEE (reference sequence). The CDR3 is 16 amino acids. CDR3 loop: CASRAGLAGSSYEQYF. The CDR3 DNA is TGTGCCAGCAGGGCGGGACTAGCGGGAAGCTCCTACGAGCAGTACTTC.

The chain has TRBV7-2 and TRBJ1-3, with 8 positions matching TRBD1. With V trimmed by 1 base and J by 4 bases, 6 bases remained unmatched. CDR1 SGHTA and CDR2 FQGNSA come from the germline V gene. The CDR3 spans 16 residues. CDR3 coding DNA: TGTGCCAGCAGCTTAGGTAGGACAGGGACCGGAAACACCATATATTTT. It yields the protein CASSLGRTGTGNTIYF.

The rearrangement uses TRBV11-2 and TRBJ2-1, with D hard to call. CDR1 and CDR2 (germline): SGHAT, FQNNGV. V was trimmed by 0 bases and J by 5 bases, leaving 14 bases between them. The CDR3 runs 16 residues. CDR3 region: CASSLDRVYRDNEQFF. CDR3 in DNA: TGTGCCAGCAGCTTAGATCGCGTCTACCGCGACAATGAGCAGTTCTTC.

The V call is TRBV9, the J call TRBJ2-3; 13 bases fit TRBD2. Germline V CDR1 and CDR2: SGDLS, YYNGEE. The CDR3 sequence is 21 residues long. Unmatched junction bases numbered 18, after V lost 4 bases and J lost 1 base. The CDR3 DNA is TGTGCCAGCAGCTCACAGGTGGGACTAGCGGGACCACCCTGCTGCACAGATACGCAGTATTTT. It codes for CASSSQVGLAGPPCCTDTQYF.

CDR3 sequence reads: CASSIARRGLTEAFF. The CDR3 DNA follows: TGTGCCAGTAGTATCGCCCGCAGGGGCCTCACTGAAGCTTTCTTT. The chain joins TRBV19 to TRBJ1-1; the D gene is possibly TRBD1 (6 bases). With 3 bases removed from V and 4 bases from J, the gap between germline ends came to 15 bases. CDR3 length: 15 amino acids. From germline, CDR1 is LNHDA and CDR2 SQIVND (reference sequence).

V and J are TRBV19 and TRBJ2-7, with 10 positions matching TRBD1. The CDR3 runs 17 residues. The V gene's germline CDR1 is LNHDA and CDR2 SQIVND (reference sequence). Unmatched junction bases numbered 14, after V lost 5 bases and J lost 4 bases. DNA for the CDR3: TGTGCCAGTAGTGTATCCGTCCGACAGGGGGCAACATACGAGCAGTACTTC. Translating gives CASSVSVRQGATYEQYF.

The chain combines TRBV5-1 with TRBJ2-2; 8 nucleotides match TRBD1. CDR3 size: 14 residues. The trim removed 8 bases at V and 4 bases at J, leaving 7 bases unmatched. In germline, CDR1 is SGHRS, CDR2 YFSETQ. CDR3 region: CASGTGDITGELFF. The CDR3 coding sequence is TGCGCCAGTGGGACAGGTGATATCACCGGGGAGCTGTTTTTT.

The chain links TRBV27 to TRBJ2-7; 11 bases map to TRBD2. Germline assignment: CDR1 MNHEY and CDR2 SMNVEV (reference sequence). Trimming took 8 bases from V and 0 from J; bases not matched to a gene: 6. This CDR3 contains 15 residues. The CDR3 DNA is TGTGCCAGCCGGGGACTAGCGGCAAACTCCTACGAGCAGTACTTC. Its protein is CASRGLAANSYEQYF.

The chain recombines TRBV25-1 with TRBJ2-1; D is ambiguous. The CDR3 length is 15 residues. V lost 3 bases to trimming and J lost 5 bases, with 14 bases between them. Germline V gives CDR1 MGHDK, CDR2 SYGVNS. Here the CDR3 reads CASSDTRVGNNEQFF. The CDR3, as DNA: TGTGCCAGCAGTGACACCCGAGTGGGTAACAATGAGCAGTTCTTC.